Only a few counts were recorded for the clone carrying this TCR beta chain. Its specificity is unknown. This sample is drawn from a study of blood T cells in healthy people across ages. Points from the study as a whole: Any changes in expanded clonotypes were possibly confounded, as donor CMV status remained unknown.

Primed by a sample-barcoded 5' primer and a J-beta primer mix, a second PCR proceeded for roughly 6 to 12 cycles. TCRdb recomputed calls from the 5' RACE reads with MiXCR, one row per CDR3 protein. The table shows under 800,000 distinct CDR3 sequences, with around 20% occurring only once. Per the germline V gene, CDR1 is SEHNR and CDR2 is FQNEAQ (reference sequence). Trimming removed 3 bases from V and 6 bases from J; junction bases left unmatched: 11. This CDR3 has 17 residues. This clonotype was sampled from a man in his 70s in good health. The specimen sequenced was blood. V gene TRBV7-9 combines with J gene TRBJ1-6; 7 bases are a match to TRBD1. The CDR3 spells CASSFTGQKICNSPLHF. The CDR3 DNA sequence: TGTGCCAGCAGCTTTACGGGACAGAAGATTTGTAATTCACCCCTCCACTTT.